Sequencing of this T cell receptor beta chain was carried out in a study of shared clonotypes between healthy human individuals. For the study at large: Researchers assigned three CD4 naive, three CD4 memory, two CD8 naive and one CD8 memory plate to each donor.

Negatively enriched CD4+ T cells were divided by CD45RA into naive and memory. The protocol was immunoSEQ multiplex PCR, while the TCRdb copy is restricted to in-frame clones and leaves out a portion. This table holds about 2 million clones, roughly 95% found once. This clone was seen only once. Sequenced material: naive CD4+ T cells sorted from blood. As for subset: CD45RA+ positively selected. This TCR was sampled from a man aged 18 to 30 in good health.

The CDR3 nucleotides are TGTGCCAGCAGCCCGGGGTATCCCACAGATACGCAGTATTTT. It is translated as CASSPGYPTDTQYF. The rearrangement links TRBV11-2 to TRBJ2-3, with a weak D call TRBD2 (5 bases). The CDR3 spans 14 residues. Per germline, CDR1 SGHAT and CDR2 FQNNGV. Trimming cost V 5 bases and J 2 bases, with 11 bases left between them.